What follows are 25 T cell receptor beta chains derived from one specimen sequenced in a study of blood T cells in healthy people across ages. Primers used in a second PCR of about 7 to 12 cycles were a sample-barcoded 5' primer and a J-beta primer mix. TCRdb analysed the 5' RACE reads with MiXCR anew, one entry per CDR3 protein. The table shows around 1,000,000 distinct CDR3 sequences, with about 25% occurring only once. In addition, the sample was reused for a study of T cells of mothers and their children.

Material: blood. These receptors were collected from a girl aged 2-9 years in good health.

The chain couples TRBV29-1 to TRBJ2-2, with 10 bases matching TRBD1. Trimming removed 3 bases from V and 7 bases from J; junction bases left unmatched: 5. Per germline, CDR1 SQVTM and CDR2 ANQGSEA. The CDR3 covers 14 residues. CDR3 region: CSVDGTGVGGELFF. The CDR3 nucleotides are TGCAGCGTTGACGGGACAGGGGTCGGCGGGGAGCTGTTTTTT.

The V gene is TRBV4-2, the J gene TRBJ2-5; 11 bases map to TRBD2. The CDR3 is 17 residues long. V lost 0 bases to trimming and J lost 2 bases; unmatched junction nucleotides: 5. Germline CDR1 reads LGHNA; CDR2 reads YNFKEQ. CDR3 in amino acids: CASSQDEASGGQETQYF. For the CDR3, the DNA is TGTGCCAGCAGCCAAGATGAGGCTAGCGGGGGGCAAGAGACCCAGTACTTC.

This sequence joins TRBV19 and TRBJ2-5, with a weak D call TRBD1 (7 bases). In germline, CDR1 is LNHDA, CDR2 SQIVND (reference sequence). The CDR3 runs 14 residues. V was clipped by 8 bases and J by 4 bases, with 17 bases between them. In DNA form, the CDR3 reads TGTGCCAGTCGAGGAGGGGGCCGAGTAGAGACCCAGTACTTC. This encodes CASRGGGRVETQYF.

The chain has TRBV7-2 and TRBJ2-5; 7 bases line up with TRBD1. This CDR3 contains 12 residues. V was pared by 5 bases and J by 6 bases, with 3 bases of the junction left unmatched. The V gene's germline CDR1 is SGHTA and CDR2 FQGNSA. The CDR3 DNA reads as TGTGCCAGCAGCCGGACAGGTCAGACCCAGTACTTC. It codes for CASSRTGQTQYF. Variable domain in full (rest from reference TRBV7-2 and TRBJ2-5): GAGVSQSPSNKVTEKGKDVELRCDPISGHTALYWYRQSLGQGLEFLIYFQGNSAPDKSGLPSDRFSAERTGGSVSTLTIQRTQQEDSAVYLCASSRTGQTQYFGPGTRLLVL.

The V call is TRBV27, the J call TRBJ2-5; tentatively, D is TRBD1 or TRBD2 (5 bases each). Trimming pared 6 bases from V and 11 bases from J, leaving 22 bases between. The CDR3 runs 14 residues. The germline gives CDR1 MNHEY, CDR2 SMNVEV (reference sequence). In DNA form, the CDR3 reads TGTGCCAGCAGAAGAATGACAGACTACGAGAAGCAGTACTTC. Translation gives CASRRMTDYEKQYF.

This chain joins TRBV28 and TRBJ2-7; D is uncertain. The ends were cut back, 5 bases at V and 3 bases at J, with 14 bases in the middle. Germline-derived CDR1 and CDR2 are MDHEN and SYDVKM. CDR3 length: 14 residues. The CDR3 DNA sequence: TGTGCCAGCAGTATATCCAGTAGTGGCTACGAGCAGTACTTC. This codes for CASSISSSGYEQYF.

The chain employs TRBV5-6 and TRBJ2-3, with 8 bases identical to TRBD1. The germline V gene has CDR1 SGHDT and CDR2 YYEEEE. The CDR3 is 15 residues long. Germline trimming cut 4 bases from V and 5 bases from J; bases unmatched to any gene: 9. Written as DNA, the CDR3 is TGTGCCAGCAGCGTACAGGGGGTTCACGGAGATACGCAGTATTTT. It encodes CASSVQGVHGDTQYF. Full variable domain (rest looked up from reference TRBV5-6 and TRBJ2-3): DAGVTQSPTHLIKTRGQQVTLRCSPKSGHDTVSWYQQALGQGPQFIFQYYEEEERQRGNFPDRFSGHQFPNYSSELNVNALLLGDSALYLCASSVQGVHGDTQYFGPGTRLTVL.

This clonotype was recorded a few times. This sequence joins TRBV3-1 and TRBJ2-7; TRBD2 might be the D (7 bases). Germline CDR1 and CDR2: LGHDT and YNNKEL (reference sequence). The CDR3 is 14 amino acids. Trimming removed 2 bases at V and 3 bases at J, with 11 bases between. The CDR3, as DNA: TGTGCCAGCAGCCAACGGGGGGCCTACTACGAGCAGTACTTC. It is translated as CASSQRGAYYEQYF.

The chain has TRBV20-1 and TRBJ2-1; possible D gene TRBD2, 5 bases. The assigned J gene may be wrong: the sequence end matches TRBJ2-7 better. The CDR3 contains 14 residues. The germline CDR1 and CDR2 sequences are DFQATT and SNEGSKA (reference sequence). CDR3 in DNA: TGCAGTGCTAGTGAGCCGACCGGGACCTACGAGCAGTACTTC. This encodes CSASEPTGTYEQYF.

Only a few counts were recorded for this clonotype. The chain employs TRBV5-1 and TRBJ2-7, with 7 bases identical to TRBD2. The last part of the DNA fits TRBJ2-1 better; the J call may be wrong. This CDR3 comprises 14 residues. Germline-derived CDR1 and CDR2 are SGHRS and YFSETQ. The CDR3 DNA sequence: TGCGCCAGCAGCTTGGTTCCGGGGGGCAATGAGCAGTTCTTC. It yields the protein CASSLVPGGNEQFF.

The CDR3 reads CASSPRIRTASAETQYF. CDR3 in DNA: TGTGCCAGCAGCCCTCGAATAAGGACTGCCTCGGCGGAGACCCAGTACTTC. J is TRBJ2-5 and V is TRBV7-2, with D perhaps matching TRBD2 (5 bases). The ends were cut back, 5 bases at V and 5 bases at J, with 24 bases in the middle. Germline V gene data show CDR1 as SGHTA and CDR2 as FQGNSA. This CDR3 has 17 amino acids.

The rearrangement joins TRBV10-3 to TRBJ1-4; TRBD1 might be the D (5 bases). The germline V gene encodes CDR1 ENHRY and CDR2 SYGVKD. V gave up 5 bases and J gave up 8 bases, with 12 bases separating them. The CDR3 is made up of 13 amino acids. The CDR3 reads CAISLWEGEKLFF. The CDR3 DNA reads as TGTGCCATCAGTCTTTGGGAGGGGGAAAAACTGTTTTTT.

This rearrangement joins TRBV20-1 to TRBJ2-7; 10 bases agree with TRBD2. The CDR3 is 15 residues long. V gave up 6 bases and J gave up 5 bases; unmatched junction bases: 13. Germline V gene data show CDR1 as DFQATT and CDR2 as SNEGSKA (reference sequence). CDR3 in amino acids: CSAALAGRVGDEQYF. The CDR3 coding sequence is TGCAGTGCGGCACTAGCGGGAAGGGTCGGCGACGAGCAGTACTTC.

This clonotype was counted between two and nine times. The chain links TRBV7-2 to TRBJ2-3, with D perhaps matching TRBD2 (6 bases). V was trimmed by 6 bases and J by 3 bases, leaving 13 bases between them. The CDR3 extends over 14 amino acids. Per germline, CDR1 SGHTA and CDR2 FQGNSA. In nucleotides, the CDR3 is TGTGCCAGCAGTTTCGGGGGAGATACAGATACGCAGTATTTT. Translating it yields CASSFGGDTDTQYF.

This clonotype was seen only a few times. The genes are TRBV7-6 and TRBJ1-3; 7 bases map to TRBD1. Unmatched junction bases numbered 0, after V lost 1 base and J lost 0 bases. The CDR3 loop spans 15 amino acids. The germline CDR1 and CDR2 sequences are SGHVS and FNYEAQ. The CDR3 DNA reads TGTGCCAGCAGCTTAGGGGACAGCTCTGGAAACACCATATATTTT. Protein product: CASSLGDSSGNTIYF.

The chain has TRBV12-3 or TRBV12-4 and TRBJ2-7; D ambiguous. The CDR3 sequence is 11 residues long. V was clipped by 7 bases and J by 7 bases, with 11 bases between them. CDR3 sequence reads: CASTSSVEQYF. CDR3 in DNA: TGTGCCAGCACCTCTTCTGTTGAGCAGTACTTC.

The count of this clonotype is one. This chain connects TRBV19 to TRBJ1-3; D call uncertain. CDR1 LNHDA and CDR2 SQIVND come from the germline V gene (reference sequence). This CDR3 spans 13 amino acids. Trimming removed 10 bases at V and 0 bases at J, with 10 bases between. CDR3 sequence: CATSSSSGNTIYF. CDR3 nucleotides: TGTGCCACATCATCGAGCTCTGGAAACACCATATATTTT.

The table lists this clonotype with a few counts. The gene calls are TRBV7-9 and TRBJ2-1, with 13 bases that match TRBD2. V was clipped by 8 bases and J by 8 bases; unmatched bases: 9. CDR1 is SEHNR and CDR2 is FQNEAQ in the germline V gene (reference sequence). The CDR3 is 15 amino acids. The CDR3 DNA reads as TGTGCCAGCGGCTCGACTAGCGGGAGGATGGATGAGCAGTTCTTC. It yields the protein CASGSTSGRMDEQFF.

In DNA form, the CDR3 reads TGCGCCAGCAGCTTGGAAGGTAGGGACAGCCCTGAAGCTTTCTTT. It yields the protein CASSLEGRDSPEAFF. V gene TRBV5-1 combines with J gene TRBJ1-1; 7 bases fit TRBD1. Germline CDR1 is SGHRS and CDR2 is YFSETQ. This CDR3 spans 15 amino acids. Losses at the gene ends were 0 bases for V and 6 bases for J; bases not matched to a gene: 8. The complete variable domain, with remaining parts taken from reference TRBV5-1 and TRBJ1-1, reads KAGVTQTPRYLIKTRGQQVTLSCSPISGHRSVSWYQQTPGQGLQFLFEYFSETQRNKGNFPGRFSGRQFSNSRSEMNVSTLELGDSALYLCASSLEGRDSPEAFFGQGTRLTVV.

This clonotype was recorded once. This CDR3 is CASSLWPSEEGQEETQYF. The CDR3 bases are TGTGCCAGCAGCTTGTGGCCCTCCGAAGAGGGGCAAGAAGAGACCCAGTACTTC. The chain joins TRBV11-3 to TRBJ2-5; TRBD1 or TRBD2 may be the D gene (5 bases each). The CDR3 has 18 residues. Germline lookup yields CDR1 SGHNT and CDR2 YENEEA. The V end was cut by 3 bases, the J end by 3 bases, with 23 bases between.

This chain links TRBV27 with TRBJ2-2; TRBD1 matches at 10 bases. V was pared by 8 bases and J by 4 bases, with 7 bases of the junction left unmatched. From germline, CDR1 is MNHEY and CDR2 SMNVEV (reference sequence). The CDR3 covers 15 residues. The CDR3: CASRSGQGVTGELFF. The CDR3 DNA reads TGTGCCAGCCGTTCCGGACAGGGGGTCACCGGGGAGCTGTTTTTT.

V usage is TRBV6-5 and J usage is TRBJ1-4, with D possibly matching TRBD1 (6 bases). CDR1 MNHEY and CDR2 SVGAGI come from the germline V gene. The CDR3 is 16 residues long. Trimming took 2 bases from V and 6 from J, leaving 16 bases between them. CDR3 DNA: TGTGCCAGCAGTTACCGATGGGGGGCGGCGGATGAAAAACTGTTTTTT. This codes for CASSYRWGAADEKLFF.

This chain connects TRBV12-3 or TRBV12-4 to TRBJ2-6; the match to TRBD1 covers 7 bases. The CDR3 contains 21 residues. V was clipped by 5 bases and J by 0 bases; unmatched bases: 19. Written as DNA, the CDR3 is TGTGCCAGCAGTGCACTCCGGGACAGTTTTAGTAAGAGCTCTGGGGCCAACGTCCTGACTTTC. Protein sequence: CASSALRDSFSKSSGANVLTF.

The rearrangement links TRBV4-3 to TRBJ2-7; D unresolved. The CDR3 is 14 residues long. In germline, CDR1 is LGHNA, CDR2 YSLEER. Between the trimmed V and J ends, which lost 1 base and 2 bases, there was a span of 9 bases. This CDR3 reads CASSQVVGPYEQYF. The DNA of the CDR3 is TGCGCCAGCAGCCAAGTGGTAGGGCCCTACGAGCAGTACTTC.

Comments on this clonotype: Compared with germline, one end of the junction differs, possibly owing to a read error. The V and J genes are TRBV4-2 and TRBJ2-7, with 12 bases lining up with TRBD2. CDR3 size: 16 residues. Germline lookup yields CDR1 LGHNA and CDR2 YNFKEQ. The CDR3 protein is CASSRRPGLAGCEQHF. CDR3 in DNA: TGTGCCAGCAGCCGAAGACCGGGACTAGCGGGTTGCGAGCAGCACTTC.